This TCR beta chain was recorded in a study of blood T cell repertoires in COVID-19. Across the whole study: The analysed material was cDNA or gDNA that came from T cells, B-cell-depleted T cells, or PBMCs.

Libraries were prepared by immunoSEQ multiplex PCR; TCRdb keeps only in-frame clonotypes and omits some of them. This table holds 190,000 or so clones, around 85% found once. Per germline, CDR1 SEHNR and CDR2 FQNEAQ (reference sequence). V dropped 6 bases and J dropped 0 bases, with 14 bases sitting between them. This CDR3 comprises 16 residues. The clonotype originates from a man between 40 and 49 years old who had recovered from COVID-19. Sequencing used PBMCs or T cells enriched from blood (not recorded which). The rearrangement joins TRBV7-9 to TRBJ1-4, with D maybe TRBD1 (6 bases). CDR3 sequence: CASRGGEPATNEKLFF. CDR3 nucleotides: TGTGCCAGCAGAGGGGGGGAACCAGCAACTAATGAAAAACTGTTTTTT.